This TCR beta chain was retrieved from a study of STAT5B mutations in CD4+ large granular lymphocyte leukemia. Findings of the study overall: Top patient clones used TRBV06 genes more often: 8/27 versus 2/35 in controls. Main leukemic clonotypes were patient-specific, but 25% appeared at low frequency elsewhere. Patient CD4-sorted repertoires stayed more clonal than healthy ones after leukemic-clone removal.

Trimming shortened V by 0 bases and J by 4 bases, and 10 bases separated the two germline ends. The CDR3 has 14 amino acids. Looked up from germline, CDR1 is SGHDT and CDR2 is YYEEEE. Data came from immunoSEQ multiplex PCR; TCRdb stores just in-frame clones and leaves some out. This sample yields roughly 23,000 clones, of which roughly 79% are seen a single time; 0.42% belongs to the top ten. Of note for this clone: Its cognate antigen is unknown.

The chain couples TRBV5-6 to TRBJ1-2; D might be TRBD1 (5 bases). Source material: CD4+ T cells from blood buffy coats. The origin of this receptor is a human donor in good health. This chain's CDR3 is CASSLGGTIYGYTF. CDR3 coding DNA: TGTGCCAGCAGCTTGGGGGGGACGATCTATGGCTACACCTTC. Supplemented by reference TRBV5-6 and TRBJ1-2, the full variable domain reads DAGVTQSPTHLIKTRGQQVTLRCSPKSGHDTVSWYQQALGQGPQFIFQYYEEEERQRGNFPDRFSGHQFPNYSSELNVNALLLGDSALYLCASSLGGTIYGYTFGSGTRLTVV.